The rows below give T cell receptor beta chains drawn from one sample of a study of monozygotic twins with cystic fibrosis. The assay was immunoSEQ multiplex PCR, and TCRdb's table has in-frame clones only and misses some. The table lists 30,000 to 40,000 clones, approximately 72% of them singletons. The sequencing input was blood. The receptors derive from a girl aged 5-17 years with cystic fibrosis. Each CDR3 is given without its conserved first and last residue. Size is omitted from some rows. Given values are once, few, many or a class for expanded clones.

>TRBV28|12|.|TRBJ2-7
ASSTQGSPHEQY
>TRBV5-4|12|.|TRBJ2-7
ASSPRDRQNEQY
>TRBV6-6|10|.|TRBJ2-5
ASSPQGETQY
>TRBV6-1|14|few|TRBJ2-2
ASSKAGSGVRGELF
>TRBV29-1|10|once|TRBJ1-2
SVVAAPGGYT
>TRBV7-9|9|.|TRBJ2-7
ASSRGDEQY
>TRBV9|13|.|TRBJ2-3
ASSAPGLPTDTQY
>TRBV6-1|12|.|TRBJ1-1
ASSEVFSGPEAF
>TRBV4-2|13|.|TRBJ1-2
ASSQDRDTSYGYT
>TRBV19|14|.|TRBJ2-7
ASSIKPWGATYEQY
>TRBV12-5|11|.|TRBJ1-5
ASGLDINQPQH
>TRBV5-4|11|.|TRBJ2-5
ASSDGQKETQY
>TRBV15|15|.|TRBJ2-7
ATSRDRTGPSSYEQY
>TRBV19|11|few|TRBJ2-7
ASSPGNRYEQY
>TRBV9|13|.|TRBJ2-1
ASSPTGDPYNEQF
>TRBV19|11|.|TRBJ2-7
ASSPGPVYEQY
>TRBV11-2|11|.|TRBJ2-1
ASSRTSGNEQF
>TRBV27|11|.|TRBJ2-7
ASSAGPLSEQY
>TRBV6-5|12|.|TRBJ2-5
ASSPNVPWETQY
>TRBV30|13|.|TRBJ1-1
AWSVSRTGGTEAF
>TRBV7-9|11|.|TRBJ2-1
ASSLREVGEQF
>TRBV19|15|.|TRBJ1-5
ASSIDRSRAANQPQH
>TRBV7-2|12|.|TRBJ2-1
ASSSLAGGGEQF
>TRBV30|16|.|TRBJ2-3
AWTLLLRTGSGTDTQY